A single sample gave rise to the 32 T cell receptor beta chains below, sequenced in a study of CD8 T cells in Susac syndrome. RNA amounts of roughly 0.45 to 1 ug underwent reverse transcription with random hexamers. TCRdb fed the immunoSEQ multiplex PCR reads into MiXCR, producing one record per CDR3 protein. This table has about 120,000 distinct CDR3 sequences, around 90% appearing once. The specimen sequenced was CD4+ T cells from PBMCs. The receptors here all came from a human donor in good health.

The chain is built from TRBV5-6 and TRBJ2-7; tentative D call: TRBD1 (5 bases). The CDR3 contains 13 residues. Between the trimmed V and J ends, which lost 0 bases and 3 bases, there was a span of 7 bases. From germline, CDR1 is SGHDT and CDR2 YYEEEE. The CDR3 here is CASSLVQGYEQYF. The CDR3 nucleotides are TGTGCCAGCAGCTTGGTCCAGGGCTACGAGCAGTACTTC. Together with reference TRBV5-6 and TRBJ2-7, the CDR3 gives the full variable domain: DAGVTQSPTHLIKTRGQQVTLRCSPKSGHDTVSWYQQALGQGPQFIFQYYEEEERQRGNFPDRFSGHQFPNYSSELNVNALLLGDSALYLCASSLVQGYEQYFGPGTRLTVT.

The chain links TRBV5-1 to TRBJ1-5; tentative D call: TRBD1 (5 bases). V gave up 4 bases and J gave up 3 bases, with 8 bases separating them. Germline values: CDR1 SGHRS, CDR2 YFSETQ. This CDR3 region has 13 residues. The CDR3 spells CASSAGPNQPQHF. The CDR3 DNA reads TGCGCCAGCAGCGCGGGGCCCAATCAGCCCCAGCATTTT.

The DNA of the CDR3 is TGCGCCAGCAGTCAACAACCGGGGGTGGAGAACACCGGGGAGCTGTTTTTT. This encodes CASSQQPGVENTGELFF. V gene TRBV23-1 combines with J gene TRBJ2-2, with TRBD2 as a possible D gene (6 bases). TRBV23-1 is given ORF status, its function remaining uncertain. This CDR3 is 17 amino acids long. Trimming removed 2 bases from V and 1 base from J, with 14 bases in between.

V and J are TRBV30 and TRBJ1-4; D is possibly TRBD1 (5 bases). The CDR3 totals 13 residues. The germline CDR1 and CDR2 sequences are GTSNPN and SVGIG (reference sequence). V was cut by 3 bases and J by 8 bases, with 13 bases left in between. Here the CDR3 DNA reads TGTGCCTGGAGGGGCAGGGCAGAGGAAAAACTGTTTTTT. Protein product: CAWRGRAEEKLFF.

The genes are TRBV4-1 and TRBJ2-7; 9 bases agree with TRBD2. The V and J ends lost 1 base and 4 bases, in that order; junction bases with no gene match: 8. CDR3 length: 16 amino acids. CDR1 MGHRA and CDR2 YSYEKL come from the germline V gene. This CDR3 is CASSQGEAGGQYEQYF. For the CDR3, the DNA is TGCGCCAGCAGCCAAGGCGAGGCGGGAGGGCAGTACGAGCAGTACTTC.

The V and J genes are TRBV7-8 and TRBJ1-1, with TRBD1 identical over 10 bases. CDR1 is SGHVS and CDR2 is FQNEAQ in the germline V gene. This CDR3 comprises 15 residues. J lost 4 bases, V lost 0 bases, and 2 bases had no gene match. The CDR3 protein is CASSLARTGGTEAFF. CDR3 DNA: TGTGCCAGCAGCTTAGCCCGGACAGGGGGCACTGAAGCTTTCTTT.

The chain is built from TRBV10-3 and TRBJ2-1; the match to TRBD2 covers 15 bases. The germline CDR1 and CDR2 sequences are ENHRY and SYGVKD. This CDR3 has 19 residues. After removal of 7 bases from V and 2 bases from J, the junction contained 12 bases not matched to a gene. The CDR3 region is CAITPSGTSGGRTYNEQFF. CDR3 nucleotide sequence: TGTGCCATCACCCCGTCCGGGACTAGCGGGGGGAGAACCTACAATGAGCAGTTCTTC.

CDR3 sequence: CASSLLAGEGTQYF. CDR3 in DNA: TGTGCCAGCAGTTTACTGGCGGGAGAGGGGACCCAGTACTTC. V is TRBV12-3 or TRBV12-4 and J is TRBJ2-5; 7 nucleotides align to TRBD2. The CDR3 is made up of 14 amino acids. V lost 2 bases and J lost 7; bases outside the gene matches: 7.

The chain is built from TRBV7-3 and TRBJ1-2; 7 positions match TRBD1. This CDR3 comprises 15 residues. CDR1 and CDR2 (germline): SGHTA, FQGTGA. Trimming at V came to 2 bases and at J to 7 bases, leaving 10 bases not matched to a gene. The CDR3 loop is CASSLSGTAFGGYTF. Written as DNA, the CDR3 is TGTGCCAGCAGCTTATCTGGGACAGCCTTCGGTGGCTACACCTTC.

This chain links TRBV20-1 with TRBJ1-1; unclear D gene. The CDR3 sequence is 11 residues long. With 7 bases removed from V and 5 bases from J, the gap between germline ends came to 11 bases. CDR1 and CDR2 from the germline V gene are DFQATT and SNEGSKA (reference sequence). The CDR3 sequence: CSDLRTTEAFF. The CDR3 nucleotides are TGCAGTGATCTAAGGACGACTGAAGCTTTCTTT.

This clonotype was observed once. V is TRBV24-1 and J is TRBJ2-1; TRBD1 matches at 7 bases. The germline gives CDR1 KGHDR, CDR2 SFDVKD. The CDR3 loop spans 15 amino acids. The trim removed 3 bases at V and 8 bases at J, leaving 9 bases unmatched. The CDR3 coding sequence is TGTGCCACCAGTGATCCGGGACAGCTTACGGATGAGCAGTTCTTC. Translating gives CATSDPGQLTDEQFF.

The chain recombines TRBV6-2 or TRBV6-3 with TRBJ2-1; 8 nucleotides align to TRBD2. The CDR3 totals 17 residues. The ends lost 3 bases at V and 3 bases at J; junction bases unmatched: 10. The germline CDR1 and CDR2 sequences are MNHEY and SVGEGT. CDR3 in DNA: TGTGCCAGCAGTTATCGGCGGGGAGCGGGGGTCTACAATGAGCAGTTCTTC. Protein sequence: CASSYRRGAGVYNEQFF.

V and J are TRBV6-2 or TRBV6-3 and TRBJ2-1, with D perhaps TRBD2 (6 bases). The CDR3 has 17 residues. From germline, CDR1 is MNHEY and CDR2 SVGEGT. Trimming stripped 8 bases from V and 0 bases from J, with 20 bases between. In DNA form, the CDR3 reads TGTGCCAGCTCCGTCTGGCAACTAGCCGACTCCTACAATGAGCAGTTCTTC. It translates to CASSVWQLADSYNEQFF.

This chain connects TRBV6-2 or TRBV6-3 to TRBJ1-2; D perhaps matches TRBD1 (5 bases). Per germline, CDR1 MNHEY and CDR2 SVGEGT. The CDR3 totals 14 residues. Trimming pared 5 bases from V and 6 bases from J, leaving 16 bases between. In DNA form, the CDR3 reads TGTGCCAGCAGTACCCCCGGGGGAGGAGATGGCTACACCTTC. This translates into CASSTPGGGDGYTF.

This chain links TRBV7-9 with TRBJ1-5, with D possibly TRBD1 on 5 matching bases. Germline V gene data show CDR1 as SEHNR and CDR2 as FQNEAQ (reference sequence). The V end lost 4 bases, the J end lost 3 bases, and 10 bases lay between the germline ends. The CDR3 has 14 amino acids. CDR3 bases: TGTGCCAGCAGCTCGGGACTGACCAATCAGCCCCAGCATTTT. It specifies CASSSGLTNQPQHF.

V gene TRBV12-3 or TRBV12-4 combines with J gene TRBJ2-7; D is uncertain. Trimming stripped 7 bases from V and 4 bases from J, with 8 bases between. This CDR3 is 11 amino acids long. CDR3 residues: CASTVGYEQYF. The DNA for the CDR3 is TGTGCCAGCACCGTCGGGTACGAGCAGTACTTC.

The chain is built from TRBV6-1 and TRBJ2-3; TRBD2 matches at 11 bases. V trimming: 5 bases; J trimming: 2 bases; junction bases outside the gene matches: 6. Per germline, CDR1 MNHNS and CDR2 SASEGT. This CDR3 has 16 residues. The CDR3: CASSPGTSGATDTQYF. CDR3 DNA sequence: TGTGCCAGCAGTCCTGGGACTAGCGGAGCCACAGATACGCAGTATTTT.

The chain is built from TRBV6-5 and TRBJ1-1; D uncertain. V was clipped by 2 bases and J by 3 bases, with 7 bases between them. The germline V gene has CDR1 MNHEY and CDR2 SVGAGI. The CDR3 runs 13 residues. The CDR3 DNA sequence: TGTGCCAGCAGTTACCCCTGGGACACTGAAGCTTTCTTT. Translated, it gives CASSYPWDTEAFF.

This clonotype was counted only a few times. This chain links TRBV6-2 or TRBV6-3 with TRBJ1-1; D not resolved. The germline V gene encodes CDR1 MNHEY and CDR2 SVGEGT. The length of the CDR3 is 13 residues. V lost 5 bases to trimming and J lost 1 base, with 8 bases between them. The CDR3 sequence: CASSPRRNTEAFF. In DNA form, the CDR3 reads TGTGCCAGCAGTCCTCGGAGGAACACTGAAGCTTTCTTT.

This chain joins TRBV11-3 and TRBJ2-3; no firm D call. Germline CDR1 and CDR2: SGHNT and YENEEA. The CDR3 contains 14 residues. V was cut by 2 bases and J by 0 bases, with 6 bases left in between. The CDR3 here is CASSLTTSTDTQYF. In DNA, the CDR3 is TGTGCCAGCAGCTTAACTACTAGCACAGATACGCAGTATTTT.

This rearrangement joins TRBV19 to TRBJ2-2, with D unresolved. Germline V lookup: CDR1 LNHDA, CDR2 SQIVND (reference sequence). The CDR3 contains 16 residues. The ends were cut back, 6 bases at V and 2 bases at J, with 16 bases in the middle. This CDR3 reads CASRLGIGSNTGELFF. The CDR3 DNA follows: TGTGCCAGTAGGCTGGGGATCGGGTCTAACACCGGGGAGCTGTTTTTT.

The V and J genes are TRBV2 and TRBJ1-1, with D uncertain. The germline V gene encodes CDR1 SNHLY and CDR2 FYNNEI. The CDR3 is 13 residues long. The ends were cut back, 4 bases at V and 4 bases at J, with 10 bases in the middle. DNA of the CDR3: TGTGCCAGCAGTGCGTCGGGAACCACTGAAGCTTTCTTT. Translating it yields CASSASGTTEAFF.

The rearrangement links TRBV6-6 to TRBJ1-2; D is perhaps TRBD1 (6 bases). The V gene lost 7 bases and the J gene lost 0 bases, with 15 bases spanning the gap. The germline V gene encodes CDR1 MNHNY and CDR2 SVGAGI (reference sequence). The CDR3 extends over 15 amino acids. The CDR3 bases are TGTGCCAGCACCAAAGACAGGCCCACTAACTATGGCTACACCTTC. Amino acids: CASTKDRPTNYGYTF.

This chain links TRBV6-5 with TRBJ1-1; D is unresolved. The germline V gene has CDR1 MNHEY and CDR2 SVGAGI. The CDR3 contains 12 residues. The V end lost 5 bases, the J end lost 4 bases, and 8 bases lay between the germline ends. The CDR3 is CASSDTATEAFF. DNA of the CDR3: TGTGCCAGCAGTGATACGGCCACTGAAGCTTTCTTT.

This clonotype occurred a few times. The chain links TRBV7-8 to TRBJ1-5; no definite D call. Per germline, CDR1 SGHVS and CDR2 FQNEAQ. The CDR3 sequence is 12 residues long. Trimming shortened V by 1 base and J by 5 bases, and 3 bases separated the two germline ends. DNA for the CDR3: TGTGCCAGCAGCTTAGGGGATCAGCCCCAGCATTTT. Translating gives CASSLGDQPQHF.

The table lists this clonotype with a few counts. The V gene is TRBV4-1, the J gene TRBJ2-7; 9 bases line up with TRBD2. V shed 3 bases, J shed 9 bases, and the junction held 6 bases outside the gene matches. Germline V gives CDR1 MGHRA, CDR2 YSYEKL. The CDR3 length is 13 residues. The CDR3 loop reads CASSQGGRAAQYF. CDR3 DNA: TGCGCCAGCAGCCAGGGCGGGAGGGCCGCGCAGTACTTC.

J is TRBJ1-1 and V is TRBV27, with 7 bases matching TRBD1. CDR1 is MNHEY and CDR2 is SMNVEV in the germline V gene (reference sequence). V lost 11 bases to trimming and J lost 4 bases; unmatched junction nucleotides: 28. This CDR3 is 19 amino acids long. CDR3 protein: CAAQSLWSDEGGRVTEAFF. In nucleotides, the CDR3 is TGTGCCGCCCAAAGTTTATGGTCTGATGAAGGGGGCAGGGTCACTGAAGCTTTCTTT.

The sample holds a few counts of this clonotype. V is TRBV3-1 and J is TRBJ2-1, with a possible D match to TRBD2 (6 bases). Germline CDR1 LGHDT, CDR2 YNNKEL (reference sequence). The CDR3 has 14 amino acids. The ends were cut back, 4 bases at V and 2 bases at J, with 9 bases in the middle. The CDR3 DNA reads TGTGCCAGCAGCCGGGCGGGGCCCTACAATGAGCAGTTCTTC. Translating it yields CASSRAGPYNEQFF.

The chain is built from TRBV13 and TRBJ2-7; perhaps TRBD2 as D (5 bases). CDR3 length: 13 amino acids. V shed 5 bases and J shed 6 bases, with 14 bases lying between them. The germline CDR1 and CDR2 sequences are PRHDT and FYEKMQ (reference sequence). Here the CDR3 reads CASSPSEGGEQYF. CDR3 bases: TGTGCCAGCAGCCCATCTGAGGGTGGCGAGCAGTACTTC. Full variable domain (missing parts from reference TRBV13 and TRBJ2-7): AAGVIQSPRHLIKEKRETATLKCYPIPRHDTVYWYQQGPGQDPQFLISFYEKMQSDKGSIPDRFSAQQFSDYHSELNMSSLELGDSALYFCASSPSEGGEQYFGPGTRLTVT.

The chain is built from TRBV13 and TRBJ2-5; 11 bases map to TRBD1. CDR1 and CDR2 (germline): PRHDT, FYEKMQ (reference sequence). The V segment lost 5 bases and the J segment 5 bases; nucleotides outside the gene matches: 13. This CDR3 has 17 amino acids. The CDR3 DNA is TGTGCCAGCAGCGAAACCGGGACAGGGGGTTTTGCGGAGACCCAGTACTTC. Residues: CASSETGTGGFAETQYF.

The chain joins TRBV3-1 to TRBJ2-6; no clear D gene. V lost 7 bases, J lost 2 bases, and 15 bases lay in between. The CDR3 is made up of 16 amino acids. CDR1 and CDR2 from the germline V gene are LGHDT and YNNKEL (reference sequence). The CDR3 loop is CASTPALSPGANVLTF. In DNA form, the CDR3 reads TGTGCCAGCACTCCTGCCCTATCCCCTGGGGCCAACGTCCTGACTTTC.

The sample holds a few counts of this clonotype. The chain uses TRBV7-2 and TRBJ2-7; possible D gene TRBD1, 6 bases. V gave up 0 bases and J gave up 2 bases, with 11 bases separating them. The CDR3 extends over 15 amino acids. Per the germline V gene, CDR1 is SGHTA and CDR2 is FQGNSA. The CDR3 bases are TGTGCCAGCAGCTTAGCGCATACAGGGCCCTACGAGCAGTACTTC. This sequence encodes CASSLAHTGPYEQYF.